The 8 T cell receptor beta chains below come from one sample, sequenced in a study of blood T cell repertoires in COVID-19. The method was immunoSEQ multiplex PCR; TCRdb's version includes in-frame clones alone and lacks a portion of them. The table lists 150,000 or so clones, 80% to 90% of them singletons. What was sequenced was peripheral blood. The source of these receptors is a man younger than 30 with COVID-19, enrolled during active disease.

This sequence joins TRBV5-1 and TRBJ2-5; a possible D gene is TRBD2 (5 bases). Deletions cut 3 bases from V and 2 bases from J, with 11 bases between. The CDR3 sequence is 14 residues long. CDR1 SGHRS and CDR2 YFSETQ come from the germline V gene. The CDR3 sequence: CASSYRTLQETQYF. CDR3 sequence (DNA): TGCGCCAGCAGCTACCGGACTTTACAAGAGACCCAGTACTTC.

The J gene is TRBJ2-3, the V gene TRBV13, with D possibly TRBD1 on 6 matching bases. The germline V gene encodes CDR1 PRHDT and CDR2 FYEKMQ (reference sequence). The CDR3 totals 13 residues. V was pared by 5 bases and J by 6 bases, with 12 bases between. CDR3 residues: CASSLGQLDTQYF. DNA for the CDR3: TGTGCCAGCAGCCTCGGACAGTTGGATACGCAGTATTTT.

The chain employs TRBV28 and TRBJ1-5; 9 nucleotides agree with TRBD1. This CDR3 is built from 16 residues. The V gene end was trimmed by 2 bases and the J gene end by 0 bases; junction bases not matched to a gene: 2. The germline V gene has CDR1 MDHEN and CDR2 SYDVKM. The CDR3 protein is CASSLNRGHSNQPQHF. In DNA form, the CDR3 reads TGTGCCAGCAGTTTAAACAGGGGGCATAGCAATCAGCCCCAGCATTTT.

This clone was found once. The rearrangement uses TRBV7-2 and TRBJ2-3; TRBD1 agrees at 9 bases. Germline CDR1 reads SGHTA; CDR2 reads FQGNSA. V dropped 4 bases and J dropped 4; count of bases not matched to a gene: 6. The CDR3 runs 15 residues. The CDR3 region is CASSYNRGRSDTQYF. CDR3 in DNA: TGTGCCAGCAGCTACAACAGGGGGCGGTCAGATACGCAGTATTTT.

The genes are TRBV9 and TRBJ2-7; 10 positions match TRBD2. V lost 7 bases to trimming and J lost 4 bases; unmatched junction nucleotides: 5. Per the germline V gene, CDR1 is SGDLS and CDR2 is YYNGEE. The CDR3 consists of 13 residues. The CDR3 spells CASGLAEGYEQYF. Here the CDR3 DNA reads TGTGCCAGCGGACTAGCGGAGGGTTACGAGCAGTACTTC.

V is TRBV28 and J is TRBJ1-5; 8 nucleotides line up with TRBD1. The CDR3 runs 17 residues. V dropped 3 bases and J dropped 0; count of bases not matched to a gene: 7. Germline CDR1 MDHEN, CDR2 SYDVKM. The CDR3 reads CASSFGHRGYSNQPQHF. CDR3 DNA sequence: TGTGCCAGCAGTTTTGGGCACAGGGGGTATAGCAATCAGCCCCAGCATTTT.

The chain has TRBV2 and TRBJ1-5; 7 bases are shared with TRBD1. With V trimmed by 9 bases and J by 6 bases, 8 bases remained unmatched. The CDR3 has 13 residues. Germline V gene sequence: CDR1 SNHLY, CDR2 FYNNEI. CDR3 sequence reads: CASSQGVGQPQHF. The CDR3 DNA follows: TGTGCCAGTTCTCAGGGGGTCGGTCAGCCCCAGCATTTT.

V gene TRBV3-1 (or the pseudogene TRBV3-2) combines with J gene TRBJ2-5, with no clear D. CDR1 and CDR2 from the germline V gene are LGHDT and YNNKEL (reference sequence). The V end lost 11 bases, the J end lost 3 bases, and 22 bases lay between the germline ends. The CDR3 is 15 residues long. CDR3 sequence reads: CAGPARRPDEETQYF. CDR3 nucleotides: TGTGCCGGCCCCGCCCGCAGGCCCGACGAAGAGACCCAGTACTTC.